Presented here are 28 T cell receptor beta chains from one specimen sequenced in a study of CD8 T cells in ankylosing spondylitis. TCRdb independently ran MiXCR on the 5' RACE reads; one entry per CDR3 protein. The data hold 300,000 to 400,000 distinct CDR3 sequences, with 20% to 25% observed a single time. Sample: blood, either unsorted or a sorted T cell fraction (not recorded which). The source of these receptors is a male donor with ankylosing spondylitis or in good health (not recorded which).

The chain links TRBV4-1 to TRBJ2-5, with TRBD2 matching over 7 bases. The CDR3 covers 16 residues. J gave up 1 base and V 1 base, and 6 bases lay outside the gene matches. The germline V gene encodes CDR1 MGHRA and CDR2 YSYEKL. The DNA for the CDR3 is TGCGCCAGCAGCCAAGCTAGCGGAGCCACCCAAGAGACCCAGTACTTC. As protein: CASSQASGATQETQYF.

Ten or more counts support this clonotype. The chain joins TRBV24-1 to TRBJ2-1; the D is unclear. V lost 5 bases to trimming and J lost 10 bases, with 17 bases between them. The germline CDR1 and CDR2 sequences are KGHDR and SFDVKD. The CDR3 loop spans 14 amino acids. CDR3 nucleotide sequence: TGTGCCACCAGTGCCGATCTCGGACCGCGGGAGCAGTTCTTC. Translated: CATSADLGPREQFF.

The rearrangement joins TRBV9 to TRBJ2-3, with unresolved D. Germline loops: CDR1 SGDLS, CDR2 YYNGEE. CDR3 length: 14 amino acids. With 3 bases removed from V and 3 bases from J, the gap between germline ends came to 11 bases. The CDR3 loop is CASSEKDGTDTQYF. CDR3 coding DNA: TGTGCCAGCAGCGAGAAAGACGGGACAGATACGCAGTATTTT.

The DNA of the CDR3 is TGTGCCACCAGCAGAGATGACGGCGACGAGCAGTACTTC. It is translated as CATSRDDGDEQYF. The V call is TRBV15, the J call TRBJ2-7; D not certain. Germline lookup yields CDR1 LNHNV and CDR2 YYDKDF (reference sequence). This CDR3 is built from 13 residues. With 0 bases removed from V and 5 bases from J, the gap between germline ends came to 8 bases.

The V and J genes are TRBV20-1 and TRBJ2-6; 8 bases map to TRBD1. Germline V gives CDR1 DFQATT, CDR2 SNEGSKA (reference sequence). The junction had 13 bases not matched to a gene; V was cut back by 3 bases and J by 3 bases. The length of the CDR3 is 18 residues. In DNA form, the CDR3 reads TGCAGTGCTAGGATGACAGGGGTAGTAAAAAGTGGGGCCAACGTCCTGACTTTC. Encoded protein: CSARMTGVVKSGANVLTF.

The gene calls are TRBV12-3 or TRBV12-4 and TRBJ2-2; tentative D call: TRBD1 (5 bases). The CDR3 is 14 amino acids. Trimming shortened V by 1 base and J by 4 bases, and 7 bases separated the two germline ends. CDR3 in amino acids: CASSLGGVTGELFF. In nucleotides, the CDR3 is TGTGCCAGCAGTTTAGGGGGCGTCACCGGGGAGCTGTTTTTT.

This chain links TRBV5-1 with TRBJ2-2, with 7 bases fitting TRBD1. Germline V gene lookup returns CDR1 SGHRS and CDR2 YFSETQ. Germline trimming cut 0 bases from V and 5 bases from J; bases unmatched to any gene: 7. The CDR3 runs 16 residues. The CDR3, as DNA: TGCGCCAGCAGCTTGGACAGGGGCCTCATAACCGGGGAGCTGTTTTTT. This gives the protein CASSLDRGLITGELFF.

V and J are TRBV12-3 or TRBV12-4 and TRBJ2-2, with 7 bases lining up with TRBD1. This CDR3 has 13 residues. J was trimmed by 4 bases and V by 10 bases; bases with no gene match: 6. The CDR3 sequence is CANRDSLTGELFF. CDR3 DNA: TGTGCCAACCGGGACAGCCTCACCGGGGAGCTGTTTTTT.

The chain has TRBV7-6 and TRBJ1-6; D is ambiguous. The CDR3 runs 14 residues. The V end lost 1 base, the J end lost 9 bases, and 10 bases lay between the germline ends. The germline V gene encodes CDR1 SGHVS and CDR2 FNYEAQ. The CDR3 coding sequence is TGTGCCAGCAGCTTAGAGACATCCGGTTCACCCCTCCACTTT. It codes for CASSLETSGSPLHF.

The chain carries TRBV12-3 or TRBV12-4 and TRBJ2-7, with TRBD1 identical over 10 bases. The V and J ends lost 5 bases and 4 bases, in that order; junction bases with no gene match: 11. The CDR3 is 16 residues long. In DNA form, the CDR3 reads TGTGCCAGCAGTCGGCTGGGGACAGGGGTTGTGTACGAGCAGTACTTC. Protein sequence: CASSRLGTGVVYEQYF.

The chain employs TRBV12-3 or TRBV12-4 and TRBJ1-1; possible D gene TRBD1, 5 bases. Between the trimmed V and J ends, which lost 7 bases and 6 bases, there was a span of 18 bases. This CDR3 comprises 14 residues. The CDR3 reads CASKGSGVIAEAFF. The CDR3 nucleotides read TGTGCCAGCAAAGGCTCGGGGGTGATCGCTGAAGCTTTCTTT.

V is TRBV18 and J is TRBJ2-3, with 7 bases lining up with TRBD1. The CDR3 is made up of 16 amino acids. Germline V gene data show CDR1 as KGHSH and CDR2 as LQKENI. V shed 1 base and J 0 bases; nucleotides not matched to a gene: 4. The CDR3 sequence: CASSPLGTASTDTQYF. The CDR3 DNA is TGTGCCAGCTCACCACTAGGGACAGCGAGCACAGATACGCAGTATTTT.

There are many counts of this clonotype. CDR3 in amino acids: CASTPKGTPSSYNEQFF. DNA for the CDR3: TGTGCCAGCACCCCTAAGGGCACCCCTAGCTCCTACAATGAGCAGTTCTTC. The chain recombines TRBV3-1 with TRBJ2-1; D call uncertain. The V gene lost 7 bases and the J gene lost 0 bases, with 19 bases spanning the gap. There are 17 residues in the CDR3. Per the germline V gene, CDR1 is LGHDT and CDR2 is YNNKEL (reference sequence).

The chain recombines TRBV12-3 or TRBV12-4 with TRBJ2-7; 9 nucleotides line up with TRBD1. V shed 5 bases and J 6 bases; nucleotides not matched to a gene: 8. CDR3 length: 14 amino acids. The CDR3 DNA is TGTGCCAGCAGTCAACTTTGGACAGGGGCCGAGCAGTACTTC. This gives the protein CASSQLWTGAEQYF.

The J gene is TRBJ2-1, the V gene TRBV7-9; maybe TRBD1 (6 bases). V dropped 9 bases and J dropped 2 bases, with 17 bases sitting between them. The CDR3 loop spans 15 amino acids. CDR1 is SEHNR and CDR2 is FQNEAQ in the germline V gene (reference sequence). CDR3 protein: CASLLGGLTYNEQFF. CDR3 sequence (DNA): TGTGCCAGTCTCCTTGGGGGCCTTACCTACAATGAGCAGTTCTTC.

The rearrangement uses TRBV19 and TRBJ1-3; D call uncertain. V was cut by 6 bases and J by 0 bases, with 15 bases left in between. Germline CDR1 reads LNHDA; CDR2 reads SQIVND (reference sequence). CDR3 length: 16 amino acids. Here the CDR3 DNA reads TGTGCCAGTAGACCCCGGGCCCTCAGCTCTGGAAACACCATATATTTT. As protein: CASRPRALSSGNTIYF. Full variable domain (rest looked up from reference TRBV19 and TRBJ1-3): DGGITQSPKYLFRKEGQNVTLSCEQNLNHDAMYWYRQDPGQGLRLIYYSQIVNDFQKGDIAEGYSVSREKKESFPLTVTSAQKNPTAFYLCASRPRALSSGNTIYFGEGSWLTVV.

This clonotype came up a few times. In nucleotides, the CDR3 is TGTGCCAGCAGTCTCCGGACAGGGGCCGGGAACATTCAGTACTTC. This translates into CASSLRTGAGNIQYF. The rearrangement joins TRBV27 to TRBJ2-4; 9 bases line up with TRBD1. V lost 5 bases and J lost 7; bases outside the gene matches: 9. There are 15 residues in the CDR3. The germline CDR1 and CDR2 sequences are MNHEY and SMNVEV (reference sequence).

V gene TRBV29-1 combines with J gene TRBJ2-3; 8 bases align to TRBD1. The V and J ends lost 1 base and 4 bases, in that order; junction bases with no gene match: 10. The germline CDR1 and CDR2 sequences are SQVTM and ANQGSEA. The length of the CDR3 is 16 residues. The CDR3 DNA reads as TGCAGCGTTGAAGGTGATTACAGGGGGACGGCAGATACGCAGTATTTT. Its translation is CSVEGDYRGTADTQYF.

CDR3: CASSGGQEAFF. For the CDR3, the DNA is TGTGCCAGCAGTGGGGGACAGGAAGCGTTCTTC. The chain employs TRBV12-3 or TRBV12-4 and TRBJ2-1; 8 bases map to TRBD1. V shed 5 bases, J shed 15 bases, and the junction held 6 bases outside the gene matches. This CDR3 is 11 amino acids long.

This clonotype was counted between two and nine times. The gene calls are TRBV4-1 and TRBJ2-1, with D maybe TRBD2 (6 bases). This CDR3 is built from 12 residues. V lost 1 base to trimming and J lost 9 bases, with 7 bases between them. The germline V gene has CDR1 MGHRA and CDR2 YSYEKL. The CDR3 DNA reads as TGCGCCAGCAGCCAAGTCGGGGGTGAGCAGTTCTTC. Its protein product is CASSQVGGEQFF.

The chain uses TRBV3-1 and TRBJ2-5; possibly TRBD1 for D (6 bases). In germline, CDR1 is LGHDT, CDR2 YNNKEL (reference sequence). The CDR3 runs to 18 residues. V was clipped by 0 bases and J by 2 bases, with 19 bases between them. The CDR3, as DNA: TGTGCCAGCAGCCAAGAAATCTACAGGGAGATCCCTCAAGAGACCCAGTACTTC. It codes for CASSQEIYREIPQETQYF.

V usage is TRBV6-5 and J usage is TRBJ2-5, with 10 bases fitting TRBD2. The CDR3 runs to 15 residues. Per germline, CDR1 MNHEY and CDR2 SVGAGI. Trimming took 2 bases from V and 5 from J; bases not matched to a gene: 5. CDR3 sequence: CASSYGAGGTETQYF. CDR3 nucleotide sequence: TGTGCCAGCAGTTACGGAGCGGGGGGGACGGAGACCCAGTACTTC.

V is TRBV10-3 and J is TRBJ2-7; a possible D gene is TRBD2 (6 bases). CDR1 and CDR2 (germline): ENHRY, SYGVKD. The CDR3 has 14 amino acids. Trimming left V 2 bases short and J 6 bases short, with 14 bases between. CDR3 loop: CAISEIPVGGEQYF. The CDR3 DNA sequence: TGTGCCATCAGTGAGATTCCGGTCGGGGGCGAGCAGTACTTC.

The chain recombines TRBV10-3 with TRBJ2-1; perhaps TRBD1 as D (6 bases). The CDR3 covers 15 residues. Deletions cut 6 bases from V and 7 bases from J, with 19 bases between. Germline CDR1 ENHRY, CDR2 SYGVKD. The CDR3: CAISASWGRVNEQFF. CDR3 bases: TGTGCCATCAGCGCAAGTTGGGGGCGGGTTAATGAGCAGTTCTTC.

In DNA, the CDR3 is TGCGCCAGCAGCCCCTTGACTAGCGGGGTTGAGCAGTTCTTC. Residues: CASSPLTSGVEQFF. V usage is TRBV5-1 and J usage is TRBJ2-1; 11 positions agree with TRBD2. Trimming removed 4 bases from V and 9 bases from J; junction bases left unmatched: 6. The germline CDR1 and CDR2 sequences are SGHRS and YFSETQ. The CDR3 totals 14 residues.

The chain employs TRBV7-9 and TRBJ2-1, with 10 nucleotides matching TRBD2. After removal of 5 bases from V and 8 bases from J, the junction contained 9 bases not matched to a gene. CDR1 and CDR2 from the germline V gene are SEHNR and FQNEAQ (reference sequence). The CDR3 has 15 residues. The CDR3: CASSLPSGGADEQFF. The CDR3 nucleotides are TGTGCCAGCAGCCTCCCGAGCGGGGGGGCTGATGAGCAGTTCTTC.

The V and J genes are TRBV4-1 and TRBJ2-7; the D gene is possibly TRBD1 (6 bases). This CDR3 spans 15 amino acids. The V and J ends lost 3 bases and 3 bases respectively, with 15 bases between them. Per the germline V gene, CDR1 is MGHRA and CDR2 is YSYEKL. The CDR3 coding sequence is TGCGCCAGCAGCCAGCAGACAGGAGGACACTACGAGCAGTACTTC. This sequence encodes CASSQQTGGHYEQYF.

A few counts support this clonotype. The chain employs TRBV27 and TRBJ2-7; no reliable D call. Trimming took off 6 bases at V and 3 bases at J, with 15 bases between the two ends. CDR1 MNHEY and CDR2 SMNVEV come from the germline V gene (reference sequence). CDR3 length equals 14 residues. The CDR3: CASSQAPPFYEQYF. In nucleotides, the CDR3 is TGTGCCAGCAGCCAGGCCCCGCCGTTCTACGAGCAGTACTTC.